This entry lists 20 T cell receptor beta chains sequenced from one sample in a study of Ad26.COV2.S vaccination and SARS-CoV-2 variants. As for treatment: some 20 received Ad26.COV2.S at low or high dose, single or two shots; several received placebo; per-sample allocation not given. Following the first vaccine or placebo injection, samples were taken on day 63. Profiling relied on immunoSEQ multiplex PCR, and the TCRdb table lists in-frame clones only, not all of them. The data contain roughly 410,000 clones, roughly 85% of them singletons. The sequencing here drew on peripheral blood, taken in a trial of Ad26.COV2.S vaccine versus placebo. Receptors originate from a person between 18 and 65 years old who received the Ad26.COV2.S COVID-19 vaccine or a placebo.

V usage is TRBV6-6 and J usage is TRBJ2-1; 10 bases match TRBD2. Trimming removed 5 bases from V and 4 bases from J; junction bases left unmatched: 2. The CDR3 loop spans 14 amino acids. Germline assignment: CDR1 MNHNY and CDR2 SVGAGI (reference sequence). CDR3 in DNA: TGTGCCAGCAGTGGGACTAGCGCTTACAATGAGCAGTTCTTC. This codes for CASSGTSAYNEQFF.

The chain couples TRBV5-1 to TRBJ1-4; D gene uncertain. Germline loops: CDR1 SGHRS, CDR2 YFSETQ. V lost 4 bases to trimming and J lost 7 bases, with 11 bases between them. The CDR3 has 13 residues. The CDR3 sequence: CASSTEGGEKLFF. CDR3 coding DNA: TGCGCCAGCAGCACGGAGGGAGGTGAAAAACTGTTTTTT.

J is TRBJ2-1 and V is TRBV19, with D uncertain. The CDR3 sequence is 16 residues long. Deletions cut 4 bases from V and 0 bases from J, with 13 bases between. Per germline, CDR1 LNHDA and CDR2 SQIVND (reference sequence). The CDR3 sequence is CASSNPPPSSYNEQFF. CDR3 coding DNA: TGTGCCAGTAGTAATCCTCCACCGAGCTCCTACAATGAGCAGTTCTTC.

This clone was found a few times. DNA of the CDR3: TGTGCCAGCAGCTTAATTTGGAGGTTTGCTGGAAACACCATATATTTT. Its translation is CASSLIWRFAGNTIYF. The rearrangement uses TRBV7-2 and TRBJ1-3; D is uncertain. The germline V and J ends were trimmed by 2 bases and 2 bases, with 13 bases remaining between them. The CDR3 has 16 residues. The V gene's germline CDR1 is SGHTA and CDR2 FQGNSA.

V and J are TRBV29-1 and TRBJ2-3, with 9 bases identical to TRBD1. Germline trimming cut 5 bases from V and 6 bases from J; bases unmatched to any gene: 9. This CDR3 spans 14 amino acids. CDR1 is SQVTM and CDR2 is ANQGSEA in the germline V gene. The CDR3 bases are TGCAGCGTTTTAACCGGGACAGGGAGGGATACGCAGTATTTT. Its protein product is CSVLTGTGRDTQYF.

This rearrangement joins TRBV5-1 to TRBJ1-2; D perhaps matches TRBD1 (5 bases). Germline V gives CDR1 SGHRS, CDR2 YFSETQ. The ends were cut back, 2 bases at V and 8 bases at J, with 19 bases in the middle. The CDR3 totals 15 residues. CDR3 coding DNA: TGCGCCAGCAGCTTCGGAACACCAGGGTCGCCGGGCTACACCTTC. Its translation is CASSFGTPGSPGYTF.

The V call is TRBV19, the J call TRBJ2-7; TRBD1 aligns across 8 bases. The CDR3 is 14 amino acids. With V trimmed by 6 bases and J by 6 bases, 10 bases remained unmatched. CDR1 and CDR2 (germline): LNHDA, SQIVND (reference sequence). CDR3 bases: TGTGCCAGTAGCCAAAGGACAGGGCAGGGCGAGCAGTACTTC. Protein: CASSQRTGQGEQYF.

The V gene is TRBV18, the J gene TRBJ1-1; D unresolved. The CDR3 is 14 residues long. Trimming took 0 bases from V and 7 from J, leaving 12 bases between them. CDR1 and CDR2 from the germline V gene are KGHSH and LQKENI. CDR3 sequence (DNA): TGTGCCAGCTCACCACCGGTCAGTATTTATGAAGCTTTCTTT. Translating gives CASSPPVSIYEAFF.

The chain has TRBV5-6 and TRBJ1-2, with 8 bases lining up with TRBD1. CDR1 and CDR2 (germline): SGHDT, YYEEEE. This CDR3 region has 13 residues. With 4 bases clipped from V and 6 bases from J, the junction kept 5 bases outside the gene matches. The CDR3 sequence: CASSQQGADGYTF. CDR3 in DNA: TGTGCCAGCAGCCAGCAGGGGGCGGATGGCTACACCTTC.

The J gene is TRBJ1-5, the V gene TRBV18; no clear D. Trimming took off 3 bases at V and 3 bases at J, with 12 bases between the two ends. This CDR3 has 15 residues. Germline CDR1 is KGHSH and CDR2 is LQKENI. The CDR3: CASSPGVPFNQPQHF. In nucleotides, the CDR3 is TGTGCCAGCTCACCGGGCGTTCCGTTCAATCAGCCCCAGCATTTT. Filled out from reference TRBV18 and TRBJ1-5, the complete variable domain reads NAGVMQNPRHLVRRRGQEARLRCSPMKGHSHVYWYRQLPEEGLKFMVYLQKENIIDESGMPKERFSAEFPKEGPSILRIQQVVRGDSAAYFCASSPGVPFNQPQHFGDGTRLSIL.

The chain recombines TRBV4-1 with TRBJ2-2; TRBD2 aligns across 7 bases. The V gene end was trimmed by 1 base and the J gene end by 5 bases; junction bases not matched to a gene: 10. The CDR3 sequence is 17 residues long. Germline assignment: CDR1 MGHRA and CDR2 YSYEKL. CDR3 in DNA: TGCGCCAGCAGCCAAGCACTAGCGAGAGGAGGGACCGGGGAGCTGTTTTTT. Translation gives CASSQALARGGTGELFF.

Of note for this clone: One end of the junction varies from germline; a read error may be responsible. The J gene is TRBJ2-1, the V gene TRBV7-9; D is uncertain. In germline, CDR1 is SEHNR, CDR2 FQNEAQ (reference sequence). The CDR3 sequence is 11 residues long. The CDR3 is CASSLGYRALF. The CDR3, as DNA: TGTGCCAGCAGCTTAGGGTATAGGGCGCTCTTC.

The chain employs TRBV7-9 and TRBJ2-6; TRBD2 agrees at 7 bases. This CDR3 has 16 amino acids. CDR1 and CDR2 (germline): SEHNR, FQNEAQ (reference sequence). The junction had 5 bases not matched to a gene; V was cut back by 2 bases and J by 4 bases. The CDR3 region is CASSLSGTRGANVLTF. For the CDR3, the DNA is TGTGCCAGCAGCTTAAGCGGGACGAGGGGGGCCAACGTCCTGACTTTC.

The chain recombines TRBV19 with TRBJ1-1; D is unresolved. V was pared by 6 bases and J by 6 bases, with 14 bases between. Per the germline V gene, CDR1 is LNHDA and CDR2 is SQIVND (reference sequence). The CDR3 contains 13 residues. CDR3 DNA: TGTGCCAGTAGGCGCACCCTGGGCGCTGAAGCTTTCTTT. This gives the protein CASRRTLGAEAFF.

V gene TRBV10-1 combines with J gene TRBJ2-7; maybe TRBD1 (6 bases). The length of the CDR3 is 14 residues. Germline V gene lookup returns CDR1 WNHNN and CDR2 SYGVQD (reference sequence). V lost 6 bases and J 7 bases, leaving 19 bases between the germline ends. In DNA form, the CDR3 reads TGCGCCAGCAGCGGCGGACTCCTAACAGGGGAGCAGTACTTC. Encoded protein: CASSGGLLTGEQYF.

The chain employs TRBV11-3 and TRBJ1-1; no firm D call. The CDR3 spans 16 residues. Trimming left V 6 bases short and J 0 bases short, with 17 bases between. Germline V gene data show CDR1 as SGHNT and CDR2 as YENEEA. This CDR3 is CASRLPGAGMNTEAFF. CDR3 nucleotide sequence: TGTGCCAGCAGACTACCAGGTGCGGGGATGAACACTGAAGCTTTCTTT. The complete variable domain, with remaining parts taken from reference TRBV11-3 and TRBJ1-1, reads EAGVVQSPRYKIIEKKQPVAFWCNPISGHNTLYWYLQNLGQGPELLIRYENEEAVDDSQLPKDRFSAERLKGVDSTLKIQPAELGDSAVYLCASRLPGAGMNTEAFFGQGTRLTVV.

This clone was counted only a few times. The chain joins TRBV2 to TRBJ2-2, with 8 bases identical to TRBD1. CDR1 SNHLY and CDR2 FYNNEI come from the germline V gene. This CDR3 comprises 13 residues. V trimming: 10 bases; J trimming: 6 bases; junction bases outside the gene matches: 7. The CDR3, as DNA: TGTGCCATTCTGGACAGGGTGGCCGGGGAGCTGTTTTTT. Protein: CAILDRVAGELFF.

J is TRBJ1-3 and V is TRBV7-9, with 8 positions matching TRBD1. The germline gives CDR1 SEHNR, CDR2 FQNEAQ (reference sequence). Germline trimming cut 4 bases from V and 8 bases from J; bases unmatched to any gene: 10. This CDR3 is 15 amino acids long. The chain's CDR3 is CASSSTDRGQDTIYF. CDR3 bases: TGTGCCAGCAGCTCTACCGACAGGGGACAAGACACCATATATTTT.

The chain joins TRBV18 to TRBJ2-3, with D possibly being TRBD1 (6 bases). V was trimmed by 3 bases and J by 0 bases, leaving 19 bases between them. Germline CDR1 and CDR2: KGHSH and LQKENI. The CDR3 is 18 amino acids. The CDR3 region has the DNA TGTGCCAGCTCACCTTTCCTCGTGGGGGCCGGGAGCACAGATACGCAGTATTTT. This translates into CASSPFLVGAGSTDTQYF.

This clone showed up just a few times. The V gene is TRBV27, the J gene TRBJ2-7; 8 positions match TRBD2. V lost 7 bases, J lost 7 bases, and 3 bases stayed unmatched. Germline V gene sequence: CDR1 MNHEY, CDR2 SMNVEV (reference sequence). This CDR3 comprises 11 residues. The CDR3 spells CASNRGGEQYF. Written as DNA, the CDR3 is TGTGCCAGCAATCGCGGGGGGGAGCAGTACTTC.